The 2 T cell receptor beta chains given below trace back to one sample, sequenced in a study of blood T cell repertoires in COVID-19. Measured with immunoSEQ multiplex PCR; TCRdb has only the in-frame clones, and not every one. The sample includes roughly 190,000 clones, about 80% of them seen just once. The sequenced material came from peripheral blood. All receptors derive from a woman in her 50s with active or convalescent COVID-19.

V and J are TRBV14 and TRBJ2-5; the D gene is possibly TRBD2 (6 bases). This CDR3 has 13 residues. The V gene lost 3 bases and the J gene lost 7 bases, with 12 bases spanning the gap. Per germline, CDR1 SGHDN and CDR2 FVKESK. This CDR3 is CASSQQLLATQYF. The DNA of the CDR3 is TGTGCCAGCAGCCAGCAATTACTAGCGACCCAGTACTTC. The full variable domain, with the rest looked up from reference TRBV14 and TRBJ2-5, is EAGVTQFPSHSVIEKGQTVTLRCDPISGHDNLYWYRRVMGKEIKFLLHFVKESKQDESGMPNNRFLAERTGGTYSTLKVQPAELEDSGVYFCASSQQLLATQYFGPGTRLLVL.

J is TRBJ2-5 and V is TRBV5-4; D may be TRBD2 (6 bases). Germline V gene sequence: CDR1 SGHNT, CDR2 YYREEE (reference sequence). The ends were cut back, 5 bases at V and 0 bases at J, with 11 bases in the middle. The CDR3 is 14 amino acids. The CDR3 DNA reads TGTGCCAGCAGTAGGGCGGGGAACCAAGAGACCCAGTACTTC. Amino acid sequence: CASSRAGNQETQYF. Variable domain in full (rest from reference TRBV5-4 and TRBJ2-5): ETGVTQSPTHLIKTRGQQVTLRCSSQSGHNTVSWYQQALGQGPQFIFQYYREEENGRGNFPPRFSGLQFPNYSSELNVNALELDDSALYLCASSRAGNQETQYFGPGTRLLVL.